This TCR beta chain was sequenced in a study of T cell responses to AZD1222 COVID-19 vaccine. Whole-study results and caveats: Unmutated variant regions are reportedly targeted by nearly half of spike-specific TCRs. Baseline seropositives among AZD1222 recipients totaled only 5 to 7.

Generated by immunoSEQ multiplex PCR, the TCRdb table keeps only in-frame clones and is missing some. The data contain 150,000 to 200,000 clones, 90% to 95% of them singletons. The CDR3 loop spans 13 amino acids. V was pared by 6 bases and J by 7 bases, with 7 bases of the junction left unmatched. CDR1 is LGHNT and CDR2 is FRNRAP in the germline V gene. About this clone: What it recognizes is unknown.

The source of this sequence is an adult in good health. V gene TRBV12-5 combines with J gene TRBJ2-5; 8 bases are shared with TRBD2. This material consisted of peripheral blood, taken on day 0 of AZD1222 vaccination. CDR3 DNA: TGTGCTAGTGGCCCGGGACTAGGGGGGACCCAGTACTTC. This codes for CASGPGLGGTQYF.